The sample holds many counts of the clone carrying this TCR beta chain. Its antigen is unknown. This entry comes from a study of T-cell reconstitution after alpha-beta-depleted transplantation in children. Study-wide findings and caveats: Expanded graft clones numbering several hundred reportedly gave rise to alpha-beta T cells about two months after transplant.

The TCRbeta library incorporated unique molecular identifiers. TCRdb recomputed calls from the PCR reads with MiXCR, one row per CDR3 protein. The sample has around 250,000 distinct CDR3 sequences, more than 20% seen once. Germline CDR1 is MNHNY and CDR2 is SVGAGI (reference sequence). This CDR3 has 13 residues. The junction had 4 bases not matched to a gene; V was cut back by 8 bases and J by 2 bases. The clonotype originates from a girl aged 2-10 years with Fanconi anemia, due to receive a stem cell transplant. The chain carries TRBV6-6 and TRBJ2-3, with 7 bases that match TRBD1. Sequenced here: PBMCs, sampled before TCRalphabeta/CD19-depleted stem cell transplant. The CDR3 here is CASVGTDTDTQYF. In nucleotides, the CDR3 is TGTGCCAGCGTAGGGACAGACACAGATACGCAGTATTTT.